The rows below give T cell receptor beta chains drawn from one sample of a study of CD8+CD57+ T cells in acquired aplastic anemia. Using its own MiXCR run on the reads, TCRdb lists one record per CDR3 protein. The sample includes tens of thousands of distinct CDR3 sequences, about 63% seen only once; the top ten take 45% to 75%. Sequences were obtained from sorted CD4+, CD8+, or CD8+CD57+ T cells (not recorded which) from PBMCs. These receptors originate from a human donor with aplastic anemia. CDR3s include the opening cysteine and the closing phenylalanine or tryptophan.

TRBV7-9	TRBJ1-4	CASSFGGKLFF
TRBV2	TRBJ1-1	CASSDTQEAFF
TRBV28	TRBJ2-7	CASSSPPGTSGGYSYEQYF
TRBV9	TRBJ1-6	CASSVDTQIHINSPLHF
TRBV7-6	TRBJ2-3	CASSLARHSTKGNTQYF
TRBV6-1	TRBJ1-6	CASSPGQGSYPLHF
TRBV2	TRBJ2-7	CASSSGVEQYF
TRBV7-2	TRBJ2-2	CASSYGQGNTGELFF
TRBV29-1	TRBJ2-1	CSVNTGTEYNEQFF
TRBV5-4	TRBJ2-5	CASSDPGVAGETQYF
TRBV19	TRBJ2-1	CASSGWDTGNEQFF
TRBV20-1	TRBJ2-5	CSARVPPGKETQYF
TRBV5-5	TRBJ1-6	CASSLIRPGVGSPLHF
TRBV7-9	TRBJ2-5	CASSTGTQYF
TRBV29-1	TRBJ2-7	CSVERTAGFVNEQYF
TRBV5-6	TRBJ2-7	CASSSGSYEQYF
TRBV7-2	TRBJ2-5	CASSLRTQGTQYF
TRBV5-6	TRBJ2-5	CASSHRDFGRETQYF
TRBV7-9	TRBJ2-5	CASTGASQETQYF
TRBV25-1	TRBJ2-7	CASSAPPDSYEQYF
TRBV2	TRBJ1-3	CASSRTDSGNTIYF
TRBV29-1	TRBJ1-2	CSVEEIRNYGYTF
TRBV19	TRBJ1-4	CASTDRAYAVTNEKLFF
TRBV29-1	TRBJ2-7	CSVETGGRYEQYF
TRBV10-2	TRBJ1-1	CASSESRPSLKEAFF
TRBV28	TRBJ2-7	CATRQGGAYEQYF
TRBV29-1	TRBJ1-5	CSVPGTGRNQPQHF
TRBV2	TRBJ2-7	CASSGGFAYEQYF